This entry features one TCR beta chain sequence. The source of the sample is a study of T cell changes during pregnancy in multiple sclerosis. Clones were sequenced by immunoSEQ multiplex PCR, and TCRdb holds only the in-frame ones, with some missing. The sample holds about 61,000 clones; 85% to 90% are singletons and the top ten take roughly 0.9%. V shed 3 bases and J shed 6 bases, with 17 bases lying between them. CDR3 size: 15 residues. Germline V gene data show CDR1 as SGHTA and CDR2 as FQGNSA. The sequences come from peripheral blood, collected in the first trimester of pregnancy. This sequence joins TRBV7-2 and TRBJ1-1; D unresolved. The receptor's source is a female donor in good health, enrolled as a control in a pregnancy study. In DNA, the CDR3 is TGTGCCAGCAGCTTCTTCGTTCAGAAGGAGGCTGAAGCTTTCTTT. Protein product: CASSFFVQKEAEAFF.